This is a list of T cell receptor beta chains from one sample in a study of siplizumab effects on memory and regulatory T cells. This table comes from immunoSEQ multiplex PCR, and its TCRdb copy is limited to in-frame clones, with some not included. The data hold approximately 100,000 clones, with about 93% observed a single time. The sequencing input was Tregs sorted from blood. These receptors were obtained from a human donor in good health. Both conserved end residues are part of each CDR3. A D gene is named only where the DNA matches it firmly. Size values are once, few and many counts, or a class for expanded clones, and some rows have none.

j_gene: TRBJ2-1; v_gene: TRBV5-6; d_gene: NA; abundance: NA; CDR3aa: CASSGGTPSYNEQFF; CDR3nt: TGTGCCAGCAGCGGTGGGACTCCTTCCTACAATGAGCAGTTCTTC
j_gene: TRBJ2-3; v_gene: TRBV29-1; d_gene: TRBD1; abundance: NA; CDR3aa: CSVDQGASTDTQYF; CDR3nt: TGCAGCGTTGACCAGGGGGCCAGCACAGATACGCAGTATTTT
j_gene: TRBJ1-2; v_gene: TRBV6-4; d_gene: NA; abundance: NA; CDR3aa: CASSDNPAGGYGYTF; CDR3nt: TGTGCCAGCAGTGACAACCCCGCGGGGGGCTATGGCTACACCTTC
j_gene: TRBJ1-5; v_gene: TRBV18; d_gene: NA; abundance: NA; CDR3aa: CASSPRNGQPQHF; CDR3nt: TGTGCCAGCTCACCGCGTAACGGGCAGCCCCAGCATTTT
j_gene: TRBJ2-3; v_gene: TRBV7-9; d_gene: TRBD2; abundance: NA; CDR3aa: CASRKSGIRTDTQYF; CDR3nt: TGTGCCAGCAGGAAGAGCGGGATTCGTACAGATACGCAGTATTTT
j_gene: TRBJ1-2; v_gene: TRBV5-6; d_gene: NA; abundance: NA; CDR3aa: CASSLDTGFYGYTF; CDR3nt: TGTGCCAGCAGCTTGGATACAGGTTTCTATGGCTACACCTTC
j_gene: TRBJ1-2; v_gene: TRBV15; d_gene: NA; abundance: NA; CDR3aa: CATSRDGNEGIGYTF; CDR3nt: TGTGCCACCAGCAGAGATGGCAATGAGGGTATCGGCTACACCTTC
j_gene: TRBJ2-4; v_gene: TRBV25-1; d_gene: NA; abundance: NA; CDR3aa: CASSNVYFQYF; CDR3nt: TGTGCCAGCAGTAATGTGTACTTTCAGTACTTC
j_gene: TRBJ2-3; v_gene: TRBV7-6; d_gene: NA; abundance: once; CDR3aa: CASSLVALGTDTQYF; CDR3nt: TGTGCCAGCAGCTTAGTAGCGCTGGGCACAGATACGCAGTATTTT
j_gene: TRBJ1-1; v_gene: TRBV6-6; d_gene: NA; abundance: NA; CDR3aa: CASTQTNTEAFF; CDR3nt: TGTGCCAGCACCCAGACGAACACTGAAGCTTTCTTT